The 26 T cell receptor beta chains below were found in one sample sequenced in a study of CD8 T cells in Susac syndrome. Random hexamers were used to reverse transcribe an amount of about 0.45 to 1 ug RNA. Each CDR3 protein is one row after TCRdb ran MiXCR on the immunoSEQ multiplex PCR reads. There are about 80,000 distinct CDR3 sequences in the sample; around 94% occur only once, and 0.2% to 0.3% lies in the top ten. The source material was CD8+ T cells from PBMCs. Source of these receptors: a human donor in good health.

The chain combines TRBV15 with TRBJ1-1; D ambiguous. With 3 bases removed from V and 1 base from J, the gap between germline ends came to 12 bases. The germline gives CDR1 LNHNV, CDR2 YYDKDF (reference sequence). The CDR3 extends over 15 amino acids. CDR3 sequence: CATSSSFGKNTEAFF. In DNA, the CDR3 is TGTGCCACCAGCAGTAGTTTCGGGAAGAACACTGAAGCTTTCTTT.

This clonotype was recorded only once. J is TRBJ2-1 and V is TRBV20-1; D uncertain. Germline loops: CDR1 DFQATT, CDR2 SNEGSKA (reference sequence). The CDR3 runs to 13 residues. Trimming shortened V by 4 bases and J by 4 bases, and 11 bases separated the two germline ends. CDR3: CSAKVPNYNEQFF. The CDR3 DNA reads as TGCAGTGCTAAAGTCCCGAATTACAATGAGCAGTTCTTC.

This clonotype came up a few times. V usage is TRBV24-1 and J usage is TRBJ2-1; D not resolved. The germline CDR1 and CDR2 sequences are KGHDR and SFDVKD. The CDR3 length is 12 residues. The V end was cut by 0 bases, the J end by 5 bases, with 1 base between. CDR3 nucleotides: TGTGCCACCAGTGATTTGGACAATGAGCAGTTCTTC. Its protein is CATSDLDNEQFF.

V is TRBV20-1 and J is TRBJ2-1; 9 nucleotides line up with TRBD2. This CDR3 contains 18 residues. Trimming removed 0 bases from V and 2 bases from J; junction bases left unmatched: 11. Looked up from germline, CDR1 is DFQATT and CDR2 is SNEGSKA (reference sequence). CDR3 in DNA: TGCAGTGCTAGAGATGGAAGGACTAGCGTGCTTACCTACAATGAGCAGTTCTTC. Its translation is CSARDGRTSVLTYNEQFF.

V usage is TRBV4-1 and J usage is TRBJ2-5; the D is unclear. The CDR3 has 14 residues. V lost 1 base, J lost 1 base, and 7 bases lay in between. Germline V CDR1 and CDR2: MGHRA, YSYEKL. CDR3 nucleotides: TGCGCCAGCAGCCAAGGACCGATCCAAGAGACCCAGTACTTC. Its translation is CASSQGPIQETQYF.

The V and J genes are TRBV20-1 and TRBJ2-3, with D perhaps being TRBD1 or TRBD2 (5 bases each). Trimming cost V 3 bases and J 1 base, with 20 bases left between them. Germline V gene sequence: CDR1 DFQATT, CDR2 SNEGSKA (reference sequence). The CDR3 is made up of 17 amino acids. This CDR3 is CSARFPRDQECTDTQYF. Here the CDR3 DNA reads TGCAGTGCTAGGTTCCCAAGGGACCAAGAATGCACAGATACGCAGTATTTT.

The V and J genes are TRBV9 and TRBJ2-7, with a possible D match to TRBD2 (5 bases). V lost 0 bases and J 3 bases, leaving 10 bases between the germline ends. From germline, CDR1 is SGDLS and CDR2 YYNGEE. The CDR3 contains 14 residues. The CDR3 here is CASSVEEDDYEQYF. As DNA, the CDR3 is TGTGCCAGCAGCGTAGAGGAGGATGACTACGAGCAGTACTTC.

V is TRBV7-8 and J is TRBJ2-7, with D possibly being TRBD2 (6 bases). This CDR3 is 15 amino acids long. CDR1 is SGHVS and CDR2 is FQNEAQ in the germline V gene. Trimming removed 5 bases from V and 2 bases from J, with 16 bases in between. CDR3: CASSHSGRGTYEQYV. For the CDR3, the DNA is TGTGCCAGCAGCCATAGCGGACGAGGCACCTACGAGCAGTACGTC.

V is TRBV7-9 and J is TRBJ2-1; weak D call: TRBD2 (5 bases). The ends were cut back, 5 bases at V and 8 bases at J, with 22 bases in the middle. CDR1 is SEHNR, CDR2 FQNEAQ, per germline (reference sequence). This CDR3 contains 16 residues. CDR3 sequence reads: CASSALLVLGSHEQFF. The CDR3 bases are TGTGCCAGCAGCGCCCTGCTCGTGTTGGGGAGCCATGAGCAGTTCTTC. Filled out from reference TRBV7-9 and TRBJ2-1, the complete variable domain reads DTGVSQNPRHKITKRGQNVTFRCDPISEHNRLYWYRQTLGQGPEFLTYFQNEAQLEKSRLLSDRFSAERPKGSFSTLEIQRTEQGDSAMYLCASSALLVLGSHEQFFGPGTRLTVL.

A single count supports this clonotype. The chain recombines TRBV4-1 with TRBJ2-5, with 8 nucleotides matching TRBD1. Germline trimming cut 0 bases from V and 5 bases from J; bases unmatched to any gene: 8. From germline, CDR1 is MGHRA and CDR2 YSYEKL. CDR3 size: 16 residues. CDR3 sequence (DNA): TGCGCCAGCAGCCAAGATCCGGCAGGGGGCCGGGAGACCCAGTACTTC. Protein product: CASSQDPAGGRETQYF.

V usage is TRBV6-5 and J usage is TRBJ2-1; perhaps TRBD2 as D (5 bases). The CDR3 spans 14 residues. CDR1 and CDR2 (germline): MNHEY, SVGAGI. V was trimmed by 2 bases and J by 9 bases, leaving 14 bases between them. As DNA, the CDR3 is TGTGCCAGCAGTTACGGCTCGGGGAGCGGTGAGCAGTTCTTC. It translates to CASSYGSGSGEQFF.

The chain is built from TRBV30 and TRBJ2-7; 8 bases map to TRBD2. J was trimmed by 0 bases and V by 7 bases; bases with no gene match: 5. CDR1 GTSNPN and CDR2 SVGIG come from the germline V gene (reference sequence). CDR3 length: 13 amino acids. CDR3: CASGGQNSYEQYV. CDR3 coding DNA: TGTGCCTCGGGGGGGCAAAACTCCTACGAGCAGTACGTC.

The V and J genes are TRBV6-1 and TRBJ1-5; D is uncertain. The germline CDR1 and CDR2 sequences are MNHNS and SASEGT. With 6 bases removed from V and 1 base from J, the gap between germline ends came to 10 bases. The CDR3 is 14 residues long. The CDR3 DNA follows: TGTGCCAGCAGCGCAGTCGTAAGCAATCAGCCCCAGCATTTT. It encodes CASSAVVSNQPQHF.

The chain is built from TRBV11-2 and TRBJ1-1; unclear D gene. Trimming stripped 11 bases from V and 1 base from J, with 17 bases between. This CDR3 has 14 amino acids. CDR1 is SGHAT, CDR2 FQNNGV, per germline. This CDR3 is CADQQQSWNTEAFF. The DNA for the CDR3 is TGTGCCGACCAGCAGCAGTCGTGGAACACTGAAGCTTTCTTT.

The CDR3 region has the DNA TGTGCCAGCAGCTCCGGACAGGGGGAGTCGATCGAGCAGTACTTC. Its protein is CASSSGQGESIEQYF. The V gene is TRBV7-6, the J gene TRBJ2-7; 10 bases are a match to TRBD1. CDR3 size: 15 residues. The germline V gene encodes CDR1 SGHVS and CDR2 FNYEAQ. The J segment lost 6 bases and the V segment lost 4 bases, leaving 9 bases of the junction unmatched.

The rearrangement links TRBV13 to TRBJ2-7, with 12 bases matching TRBD2. The J segment lost 5 bases and the V segment lost 5 bases, leaving 16 bases of the junction unmatched. The V gene's germline CDR1 is PRHDT and CDR2 FYEKMQ (reference sequence). The length of the CDR3 is 18 residues. The CDR3 nucleotides are TGTGCCAGCAGCGCAACTCTAGCGGGAGGGCCGGTTCCCGACGAGCAGTACGTC. It codes for CASSATLAGGPVPDEQYV.

This sequence joins TRBV5-1 and TRBJ1-1; 7 nucleotides match TRBD1. This CDR3 is built from 15 residues. CDR1 and CDR2 from the germline V gene are SGHRS and YFSETQ. With V trimmed by 4 bases and J by 1 base, 7 bases remained unmatched. The CDR3, as DNA: TGCGCCAGCAGCCCTACTGACAGGGAGAACACTGAAGCTTTCTTT. Encoded protein: CASSPTDRENTEAFF.

The V and J genes are TRBV28 and TRBJ1-1; TRBD1 is a possible D gene (5 bases). The CDR3 has 13 residues. The germline CDR1 and CDR2 sequences are MDHEN and SYDVKM. V lost 7 bases to trimming and J lost 2 bases, with 11 bases between them. The CDR3 DNA follows: TGTGCCAGCATGCTTACAGGAAACACTGAAGCTTTCTTT. Amino acids: CASMLTGNTEAFF.

This clonotype was seen just once. V and J are TRBV27 and TRBJ1-5; D remains ambiguous. CDR1 MNHEY and CDR2 SMNVEV come from the germline V gene (reference sequence). The CDR3 has 15 residues. Trimming shortened V by 2 bases and J by 2 bases, and 10 bases separated the two germline ends. CDR3 nucleotides: TGTGCCAGCAGTTTAAACGAGGCAGGCAATCAGCCCCAGCATTTT. Amino acid sequence: CASSLNEAGNQPQHF.

This clonotype was observed once. The chain couples TRBV5-1 to TRBJ2-7, with TRBD1 matching 9 bases. Per germline, CDR1 SGHRS and CDR2 YFSETQ. The CDR3 is made up of 14 amino acids. With V trimmed by 3 bases and J by 5 bases, 6 bases remained unmatched. The DNA of the CDR3 is TGCGCCAGCAGCTGGGGACAGGGATTAAACGAGCAGTACTTC. This gives the protein CASSWGQGLNEQYF.

The J gene is TRBJ1-2, the V gene TRBV9; unclear D gene. The CDR3 loop spans 15 amino acids. CDR1 is SGDLS, CDR2 YYNGEE, per germline. V shed 4 bases and J shed 1 base, with 14 bases lying between them. The CDR3, as DNA: TGTGCCAGCAGCTCACGGGTGGGCGGTAACTATGGCTACACCTTC. This encodes CASSSRVGGNYGYTF.

The V call is TRBV12-3 or TRBV12-4, the J call TRBJ1-6, with D possibly being TRBD1 (5 bases). V lost 2 bases to trimming and J lost 11 bases, with 10 bases between them. CDR3 length equals 13 residues. The CDR3 DNA follows: TGTGCCAGCAGTTTATTAGACAGTCCACCCCTCCACTTT. Residues: CASSLLDSPPLHF.

CDR3 in DNA: TGTGCCAGCAGCCAGGATCAGGGCTTCAATCAGCCCCAGCATTTT. It specifies CASSQDQGFNQPQHF. The chain uses TRBV3-1 and TRBJ1-5, with D possibly being TRBD1 (5 bases). CDR1 is LGHDT and CDR2 is YNNKEL in the germline V gene (reference sequence). The CDR3 consists of 15 residues. V lost 3 bases and J 3 bases, leaving 12 bases between the germline ends.

The rearrangement uses TRBV9 and TRBJ2-3, with D possibly matching TRBD2 (5 bases). This CDR3 region has 15 residues. Germline loops: CDR1 SGDLS, CDR2 YYNGEE. Deletions cut 0 bases from V and 3 bases from J, with 11 bases between. In DNA, the CDR3 is TGTGCCAGCAGCGTAGCCAGCGGCTTTACAGATACGCAGTATTTT. Translating it yields CASSVASGFTDTQYF.

V is TRBV5-1 and J is TRBJ2-2; a possible D gene is TRBD2 (6 bases). V was cut by 5 bases and J by 6 bases, with 11 bases left in between. CDR3 length: 13 amino acids. Germline values: CDR1 SGHRS, CDR2 YFSETQ. This chain's CDR3 is CASSDSGAGELFF. The CDR3 DNA reads TGCGCCAGCAGTGATTCGGGAGCCGGGGAGCTGTTTTTT.

The CDR3 here is CASSLWSTEAFF. In nucleotides, the CDR3 is TGTGCCAGCAGTCTTTGGAGCACTGAAGCTTTCTTT. The rearrangement joins TRBV12-3 or TRBV12-4 to TRBJ1-1; no clear D gene. The CDR3 loop spans 12 amino acids. V gave up 5 bases and J gave up 4 bases, with 8 bases separating them.